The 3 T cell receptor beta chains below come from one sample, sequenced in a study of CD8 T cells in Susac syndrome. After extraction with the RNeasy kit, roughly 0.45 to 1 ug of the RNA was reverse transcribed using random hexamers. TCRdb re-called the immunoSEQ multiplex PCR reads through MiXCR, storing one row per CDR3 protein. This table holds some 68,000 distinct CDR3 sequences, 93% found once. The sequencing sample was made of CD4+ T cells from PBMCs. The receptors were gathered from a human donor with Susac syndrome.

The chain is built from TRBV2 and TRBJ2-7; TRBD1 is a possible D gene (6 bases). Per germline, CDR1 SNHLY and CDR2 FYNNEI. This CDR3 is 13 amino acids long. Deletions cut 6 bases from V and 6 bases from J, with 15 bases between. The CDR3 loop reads CASRIHRQAEQYF. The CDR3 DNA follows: TGTGCCAGCAGGATCCATCGACAGGCCGAGCAGTACTTC. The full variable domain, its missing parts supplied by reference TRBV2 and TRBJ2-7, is EPEVTQTPSHQVTQMGQEVILRCVPISNHLYFYWYRQILGQKVEFLVSFYNNEISEKSEIFDDQFSVERPDGSNFTLKIRSTKLEDSAMYFCASRIHRQAEQYFGPGTRLTVT.

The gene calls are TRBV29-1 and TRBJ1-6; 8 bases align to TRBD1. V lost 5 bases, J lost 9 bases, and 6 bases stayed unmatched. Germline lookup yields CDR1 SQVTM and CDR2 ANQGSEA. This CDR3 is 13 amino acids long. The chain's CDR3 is CSVRETGGSPLHF. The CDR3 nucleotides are TGCAGCGTTAGGGAAACAGGGGGTTCACCCCTCCACTTT. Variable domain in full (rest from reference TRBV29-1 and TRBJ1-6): SAVISQKPSRDICQRGTSLTIQCQVDSQVTMMFWYRQQPGQSLTLIATANQGSEATYESGFVIDKFPISRPNLTFSTLTVSNMSPEDSSIYLCSVRETGGSPLHFGNGTRLTVT.

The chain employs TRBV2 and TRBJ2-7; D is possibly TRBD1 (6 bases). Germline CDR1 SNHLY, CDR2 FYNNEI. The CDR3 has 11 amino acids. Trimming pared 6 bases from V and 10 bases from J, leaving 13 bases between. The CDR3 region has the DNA TGTGCCAGCAGAGACTACAGGGCTCAGTACTTC. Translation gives CASRDYRAQYF.